A single sample gave rise to the 11 T cell receptor beta chains below, sequenced in a study of T cell changes during pregnancy in multiple sclerosis. Sequencing used immunoSEQ multiplex PCR; TCRdb keeps in-frame clones, though not all of them. The table records over 70,000 clones, about 93% of them present only once. Sequences were derived from peripheral blood, sampled in the first trimester of pregnancy. These receptors came from a female donor in good health, enrolled as a control in a pregnancy study.

The chain carries TRBV29-1 and TRBJ2-7; no firm D call. The V and J ends lost 0 bases and 1 base respectively, with 4 bases between them. The CDR3 is 12 amino acids. The germline V gene has CDR1 SQVTM and CDR2 ANQGSEA. CDR3 region: CSVEDLSYEQYF. CDR3 in DNA: TGCAGCGTTGAAGATCTTTCCTACGAGCAGTACTTC.

This chain connects TRBV5-1 to TRBJ2-7; TRBD2 might be the D (6 bases). V lost 2 bases, J lost 3 bases, and 12 bases lay in between. The CDR3 extends over 14 amino acids. Germline V gives CDR1 SGHRS, CDR2 YFSETQ. Written as DNA, the CDR3 is TGCGCCAGCAGCTTTGGGACTGGCGACTACGAGCAGTACTTC. It encodes CASSFGTGDYEQYF. Supplemented by reference TRBV5-1 and TRBJ2-7, the full variable domain reads KAGVTQTPRYLIKTRGQQVTLSCSPISGHRSVSWYQQTPGQGLQFLFEYFSETQRNKGNFPGRFSGRQFSNSRSEMNVSTLELGDSALYLCASSFGTGDYEQYFGPGTRLTVT.

The chain uses TRBV2 and TRBJ2-7; tentatively, D is TRBD1 (5 bases). Germline V gene lookup returns CDR1 SNHLY and CDR2 FYNNEI. V lost 8 bases, J lost 1 base, and 9 bases lay in between. This CDR3 has 12 amino acids. The DNA for the CDR3 is TGTGCCAGCGGAACAGGATCCTACGAGCAGTACTTC. The encoded protein is CASGTGSYEQYF.

The rearrangement joins TRBV27 to TRBJ2-7; 11 bases match TRBD1. J gave up 5 bases and V 5 bases, and 11 bases lay outside the gene matches. CDR3 length: 16 amino acids. Germline V gene lookup returns CDR1 MNHEY and CDR2 SMNVEV (reference sequence). CDR3 nucleotide sequence: TGTGCCAGCAGTCCATGGACAGGGGGCTCTAGGAACGAGCAGTACTTC. Protein product: CASSPWTGGSRNEQYF.

The chain uses TRBV11-1 and TRBJ2-1; 7 nucleotides match TRBD2. The CDR3 loop spans 15 amino acids. Losses at the gene ends were 2 bases for V and 3 bases for J; bases not matched to a gene: 4. The germline CDR1 and CDR2 sequences are SGHAT and FQDESV (reference sequence). CDR3 in amino acids: CASSLKWEGYNEQFF. CDR3 nucleotide sequence: TGTGCCAGCAGCTTAAAGTGGGAGGGCTACAATGAGCAGTTCTTC.

The chain couples TRBV18 to TRBJ2-7; perhaps TRBD2 as D (6 bases). CDR1 and CDR2 from the germline V gene are KGHSH and LQKENI. CDR3 length: 15 amino acids. Trimming stripped 3 bases from V and 3 bases from J, with 15 bases between. For the CDR3, the DNA is TGTGCCAGCTCACCCGGGACTCATAGAAGCTACGAGCAGTACTTC. It codes for CASSPGTHRSYEQYF.

The chain combines TRBV15 with TRBJ1-1; tentative D call: TRBD1 (5 bases). Trimming cost V 1 base and J 4 bases, with 7 bases left between them. Germline CDR1 reads LNHNV; CDR2 reads YYDKDF (reference sequence). The CDR3 has 13 amino acids. CDR3 residues: CATSRGGGTEAFF. DNA of the CDR3: TGTGCCACCAGCAGAGGGGGGGGCACTGAAGCTTTCTTT.

The chain carries TRBV28 and TRBJ1-3, with 7 bases aligning to TRBD1. Germline values: CDR1 MDHEN, CDR2 SYDVKM. V was pared by 3 bases and J by 0 bases, with 8 bases of the junction left unmatched. The CDR3 loop spans 17 amino acids. DNA for the CDR3: TGTGCCAGCAGTTTCCCCGGGACAGCGTACTCTGGAAACACCATATATTTT. Its protein is CASSFPGTAYSGNTIYF.

V usage is TRBV5-6 and J usage is TRBJ1-2; weak D call: TRBD1 (5 bases). Germline-derived CDR1 and CDR2 are SGHDT and YYEEEE. Trimming removed 1 base from V and 3 bases from J, with 10 bases in between. This CDR3 is built from 14 residues. DNA for the CDR3: TGTGCCAGCAGCTTGCAACCAGGGTACTATGGCTACACCTTC. Its translation: CASSLQPGYYGYTF.

The CDR3 DNA reads as TGTGCCAGCAGTTTTTCCCCTGGGGGGGCCCGCTACACCTTC. Translated: CASSFSPGGARYTF. The rearrangement uses TRBV28 and TRBJ1-2; TRBD1 is a possible D gene (6 bases). Trimming cost V 3 bases and J 9 bases, with 17 bases left between them. Per germline, CDR1 MDHEN and CDR2 SYDVKM. There are 14 residues in the CDR3.

The CDR3 reads CATLSEMVTGYDYGYTF. CDR3 DNA sequence: TGTGCCACCCTCTCCGAGATGGTCACAGGGTACGACTATGGCTACACCTTC. The rearrangement uses TRBV15 and TRBJ1-2; perhaps TRBD1 as D (6 bases). CDR1 is LNHNV and CDR2 is YYDKDF in the germline V gene (reference sequence). CDR3 size: 17 residues. V was pared by 8 bases and J by 3 bases, with 25 bases between.